A selection of T cell receptor beta chains follows, all from one sample in a study of CD8 T cells in Susac syndrome. TCRdb independently ran MiXCR on the immunoSEQ multiplex PCR reads; one entry per CDR3 protein. The sample has about 130,000 distinct CDR3 sequences; 80% to 95% are singletons. Sequenced material: CD8+ T cells from PBMCs. The receptors stem from a human donor with multiple sclerosis. CDR3s include the opening cysteine and the closing phenylalanine or tryptophan. The D gene is left open where the match is weak. Size values are once, few and many counts, or a class for expanded clones, and some rows have none.

cdr3_aa cdr3_nt j_call clone_size d_call v_call
CATSVGRGETQYF TGTGCCACCAGCGTCGGGAGGGGGGAGACCCAGTACTTC TRBJ2-5 . TRBD2 TRBV24-1
CSFRKAGENGYTF TGCAGCTTCAGAAAGGCAGGGGAAAATGGCTACACCTTC TRBJ1-2 . . TRBV29-1
CAISEGTGSGTDTQYF TGTGCCATCAGTGAGGGGACAGGGAGTGGCACAGATACGCAGTATTTT TRBJ2-3 once TRBD1 TRBV10-3
CASRTGTRRTDEQFF TGTGCCAGCAGGACCGGGACCCGCCGGACCGATGAGCAGTTCTTC TRBJ2-1 few . TRBV12-3/TRBV12-4
CASSYRVFSHGYTF TGTGCCAGCAGTTACAGGGTTTTTAGCCATGGCTACACCTTC TRBJ1-2 . . TRBV28
CASARADHTDTQYF TGTGCCAGCGCAAGGGCAGACCACACAGATACGCAGTATTTT TRBJ2-3 . . TRBV14
CASKKGQALAEAFF TGTGCCAGTAAAAAGGGACAGGCTCTGGCTGAAGCTTTCTTT TRBJ1-1 . TRBD1 TRBV19
CASSFSVGSSYEQYF TGTGCCAGCAGTTTCTCCGTGGGGAGCTCCTACGAGCAGTACTTC TRBJ2-7 once . TRBV27
CSARRPNTEAFF TGCAGTGCGAGGAGGCCGAACACTGAAGCTTTCTTT TRBJ1-1 . . TRBV20-1
CASSVSDSNQPQHF TGTGCCAGCAGCGTGAGCGATAGCAATCAGCCCCAGCATTTT TRBJ1-5 . . TRBV12-3/TRBV12-4
CASSPGFGSSYNSPLHF TGCGCCAGCAGCCCGGGGTTTGGGAGTTCCTATAATTCACCCCTCCACTTT TRBJ1-6 . . TRBV5-1
CASSSIINLGELFF TGTGCCAGCAGCTCCATTATTAATCTCGGGGAGCTGTTTTTT TRBJ2-2 . . TRBV11-3
CASSMDGDYGYTF TGTGCCAGCAGCATGGACGGAGACTATGGCTACACCTTC TRBJ1-2 . . TRBV5-5
CASSEVGGGADTQYF TGTGCCAGCAGTGAGGTTGGAGGCGGGGCAGATACGCAGTATTTT TRBJ2-3 . . TRBV6-1
CASSQFKGSEAFF TGTGCCAGCAGCCAATTCAAGGGGTCTGAAGCTTTCTTT TRBJ1-1 . . TRBV16
CASSLVTSGRTDTQYF TGTGCCAGCAGCTTGGTGACTAGCGGGAGGACGGATACGCAGTATTTT TRBJ2-3 . TRBD2 TRBV5-4
CASSLTGGFTEAFF TGCGCCAGCAGCCTGACAGGGGGCTTCACTGAAGCTTTCTTT TRBJ1-1 . TRBD1 TRBV5-1
CASTLRGITTDTQYF TGTGCCAGCACCCTCCGGGGGATTACCACAGATACGCAGTATTTT TRBJ2-3 once . TRBV27
CSARDQGAGVTYEQYF TGCAGTGCTAGAGATCAAGGAGCGGGGGTTACCTACGAGCAGTACTTC TRBJ2-7 . TRBD2 TRBV20-1
CASSLTGGVGEKLFF TGTGCCAGCAGCTTAACTGGGGGAGTAGGTGAAAAACTGTTTTTT TRBJ1-4 . . TRBV7-3
CASSPDRGPSDYGYTF TGTGCCAGCAGTCCGGACAGGGGTCCCTCGGACTATGGCTACACCTTC TRBJ1-2 . TRBD1 TRBV6-4
CSVQRTGTGAQETQYF TGCAGCGTCCAGAGAACCGGGACAGGGGCGCAAGAGACCCAGTACTTC TRBJ2-5 once TRBD1 TRBV29-1
CASSPDRDEQFF TGTGCCAGCAGCCCCGACCGAGATGAGCAGTTCTTC TRBJ2-1 . . TRBV11-1
CASSYSKYSYEQYF TGTGCCAGCAGTTACTCGAAGTACAGCTACGAGCAGTACTTC TRBJ2-7 . . TRBV6-5
CASSFGTGGLKFF TGTGCCAGCAGCTTCGGGACAGGGGGATTAAAGTTCTTC TRBJ2-1 . TRBD1 TRBV5-5
CASGLDWMWTGLEHNEQFF TGTGCTAGTGGTTTGGATTGGATGTGGACAGGGTTGGAGCACAATGAGCAGTTCTTC TRBJ2-1 . TRBD1 TRBV12-5
CASSIRGAEAFF TGTGCCAGTAGTATAAGGGGGGCTGAAGCTTTCTTT TRBJ1-1 . . TRBV19
CASSPRGGELFF TGTGCCAGCAGTCCCCGGGGCGGGGAGCTGTTTTTT TRBJ2-2 . . TRBV6-5
CASSIGQGQPQHF TGTGCCAGCAGCATAGGGCAGGGTCAGCCCCAGCATTTT TRBJ1-5 . . TRBV7-6
CASSLASNRDPINGYTF TGCGCCAGCAGCTTGGCGTCTAACAGAGACCCGATCAATGGCTACACCTTC TRBJ1-2 . . TRBV5-1
CAISESGQGLDGTQYF TGTGCCATCAGTGAGTCGGGACAGGGGCTTGATGGGACCCAGTACTTC TRBJ2-5 . TRBD1 TRBV10-3
CASSSGRAYNEQFF TGTGCCAGCAGTTCGGGGAGGGCTTACAATGAGCAGTTCTTC TRBJ2-1 . TRBD2 TRBV12-3/TRBV12-4
CASSPWTGDQPQHF TGCGCCAGCAGCCCCTGGACAGGGGATCAGCCCCAGCATTTT TRBJ1-5 few TRBD1 TRBV5-1
CASSLLGGEEETQYF TGCGCCAGCAGCCTCCTAGGAGGGGAGGAAGAGACCCAGTACTTC TRBJ2-5 . . TRBV4-1
CASSVGPENIQYF TGTGCCAGCAGTGTGGGTCCGGAAAACATTCAGTACTTC TRBJ2-4 . . TRBV6-1
CATSRGDIQYF TGTGCCACCAGCAGAGGCGACATTCAGTACTTC TRBJ2-4 . . TRBV15
CASSLGRELNSPLHF TGTGCCAGCAGCTTGGGCAGGGAATTAAATTCACCCCTCCACTTT TRBJ1-6 . . TRBV7-9
CASSQGYGVTEAFF TGCGCCAGCAGCCAAGGTTACGGGGTCACTGAAGCTTTCTTT TRBJ1-1 few . TRBV4-1
CASSLSIIDGYTF TGTGCCAGCAGTTTATCGATCATCGATGGCTACACCTTC TRBJ1-2 . . TRBV27
CASSVADRGGELFF TGTGCCAGCAGCGTAGCAGACAGGGGCGGGGAGCTGTTTTTT TRBJ2-2 . TRBD1 TRBV9
CASSLWDGGAETQYF TGTGCCAGCAGCTTGTGGGACGGGGGGGCAGAGACCCAGTACTTC TRBJ2-5 . TRBD2 TRBV7-2
CASSLGPDTQYF TGTGCCAGCAGTTTAGGCCCAGATACGCAGTATTTT TRBJ2-3 few . TRBV7-9
CASSEARSEQFF TGTGCCAGCAGTGAAGCGAGAAGCGAGCAGTTCTTC TRBJ2-1 . . TRBV6-1
CASSPPGTSGSSSYNEQFF TGTGCCAGCAGCCCACCGGGGACTAGCGGTTCTAGCTCCTACAATGAGCAGTTCTTC TRBJ2-1 . TRBD2 TRBV7-9
CASSSGAEAFF TGCGCCAGCAGCTCTGGAGCTGAAGCTTTCTTT TRBJ1-1 . . TRBV5-1
CASSWDGGREQYF TGTGCCAGCAGTTGGGACGGAGGGAGGGAGCAGTACTTC TRBJ2-7 once . TRBV27
CASSPREGAKETQYF TGCGCCAGCAGCCCGCGGGAGGGGGCTAAAGAGACCCAGTACTTC TRBJ2-5 . TRBD2 TRBV4-1
CASSDSGGTEAFF TGTGCCAGCAGTGACTCAGGGGGCACTGAAGCTTTCTTT TRBJ1-1 . . TRBV6-4
CASRRTSGALTSTDTQYF TGCGCCAGCAGGAGAACTAGCGGGGCTCTAACTAGCACAGATACGCAGTATTTT TRBJ2-3 once TRBD2 TRBV4-1
CASSFRDRGQSPLHF TGTGCCAGCAGTTTCCGGGACAGGGGGCAATCACCCCTCCACTTT TRBJ1-6 . TRBD1 TRBV28
CASSYGDGEPQHF TGTGCCAGCAGTTATGGGGATGGGGAGCCCCAGCATTTT TRBJ1-5 . . TRBV6-5
CASSPPRGRGQETQYF TGTGCCAGCAGCCCGCCCCGTGGACGGGGCCAAGAGACCCAGTACTTC TRBJ2-5 . . TRBV14
CASSLSGSGTYNEQFF TGTGCCAGCAGCTTATCTGGTAGCGGCACCTACAATGAGCAGTTCTTC TRBJ2-1 . . TRBV7-9
CASSVGGANEQYF TGCGCCAGCAGTGTGGGGGGGGCAAACGAGCAGTACTTC TRBJ2-7 . . TRBV10-2
CASSYSAHNGYTF TGTGCCAGCAGTTACTCGGCGCATAATGGCTACACCTTC TRBJ1-2 . . TRBV6-6
CSVWGGAETQYF TGCAGCGTCTGGGGGGGCGCAGAGACCCAGTACTTC TRBJ2-5 . . TRBV29-1
CASSLLGADTQYF TGTGCCAGCAGTCTACTAGGGGCAGATACGCAGTATTTT TRBJ2-3 . . TRBV27
CASSLAGAGGNNEQFF TGTGCCAGCAGCTTGGCAGGGGCGGGGGGCAACAATGAGCAGTTCTTC TRBJ2-1 . TRBD2 TRBV5-4
CASTASLSYEQYF TGTGCTTCGACAGCTTCCCTCTCCTACGAGCAGTACTTC TRBJ2-7 . . TRBV10-3
CATRGYGGKNTGELFF TGTGCCACCAGGGGCTACGGGGGAAAGAACACCGGGGAGCTGTTTTTT TRBJ2-2 once . TRBV24-1